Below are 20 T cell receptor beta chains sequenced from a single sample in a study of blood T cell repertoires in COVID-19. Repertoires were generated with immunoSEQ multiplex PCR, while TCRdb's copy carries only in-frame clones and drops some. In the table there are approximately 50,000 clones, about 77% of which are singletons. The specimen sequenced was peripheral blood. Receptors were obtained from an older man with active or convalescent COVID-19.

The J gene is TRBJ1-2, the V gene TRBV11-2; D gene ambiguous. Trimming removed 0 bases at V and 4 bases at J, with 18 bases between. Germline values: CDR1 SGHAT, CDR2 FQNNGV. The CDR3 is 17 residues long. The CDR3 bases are TGTGCCAGCAGCTTAGACAGAAGGTCGGAAACGGGCTATGGCTACACCTTC. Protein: CASSLDRRSETGYGYTF. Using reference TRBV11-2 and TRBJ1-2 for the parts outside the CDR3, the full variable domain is EAGVAQSPRYKIIEKRQSVAFWCNPISGHATLYWYQQILGQGPKLLIQFQNNGVVDDSQLPKDRFSAERLKGVDSTLKIQPAKLEDSAVYLCASSLDRRSETGYGYTFGSGTRLTVV.

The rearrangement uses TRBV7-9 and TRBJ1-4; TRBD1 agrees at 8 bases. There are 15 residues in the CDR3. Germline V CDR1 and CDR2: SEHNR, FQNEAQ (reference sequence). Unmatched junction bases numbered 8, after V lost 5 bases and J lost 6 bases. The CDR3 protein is CASSHGQGWDEKLFF. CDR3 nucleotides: TGTGCCAGCAGCCATGGACAGGGATGGGATGAAAAACTGTTTTTT. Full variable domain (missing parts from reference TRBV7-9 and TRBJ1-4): DTGVSQNPRHKITKRGQNVTFRCDPISEHNRLYWYRQTLGQGPEFLTYFQNEAQLEKSRLLSDRFSAERPKGSFSTLEIQRTEQGDSAMYLCASSHGQGWDEKLFFGSGTQLSVL.

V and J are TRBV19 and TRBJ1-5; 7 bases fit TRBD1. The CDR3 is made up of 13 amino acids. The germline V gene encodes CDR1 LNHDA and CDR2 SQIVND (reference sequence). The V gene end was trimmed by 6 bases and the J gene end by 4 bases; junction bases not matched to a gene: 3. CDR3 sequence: CASRLGQNQPQHF. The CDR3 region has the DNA TGTGCCAGTAGATTGGGACAGAATCAGCCCCAGCATTTT.

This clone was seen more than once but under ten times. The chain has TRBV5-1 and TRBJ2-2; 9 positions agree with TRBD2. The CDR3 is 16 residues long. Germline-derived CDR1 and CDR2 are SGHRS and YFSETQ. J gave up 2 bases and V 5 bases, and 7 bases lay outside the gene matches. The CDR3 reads CASSPVAGANTGELFF. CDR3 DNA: TGCGCCAGCAGTCCCGTAGCGGGAGCAAACACCGGGGAGCTGTTTTTT.

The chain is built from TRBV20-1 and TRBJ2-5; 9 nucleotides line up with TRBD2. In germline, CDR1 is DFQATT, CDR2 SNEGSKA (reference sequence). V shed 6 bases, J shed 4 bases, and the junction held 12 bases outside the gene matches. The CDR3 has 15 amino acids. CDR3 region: CSASSGGLTLETQYF. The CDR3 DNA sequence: TGCAGTGCCAGTAGCGGGGGCTTAACTTTAGAGACCCAGTACTTC.

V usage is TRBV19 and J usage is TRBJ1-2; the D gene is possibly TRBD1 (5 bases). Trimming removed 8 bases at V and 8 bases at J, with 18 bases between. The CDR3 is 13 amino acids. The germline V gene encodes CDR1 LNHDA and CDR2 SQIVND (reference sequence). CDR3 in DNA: TGTGCCAGTCATTACTCAACAGGCGAGGGCTACACCTTC. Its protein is CASHYSTGEGYTF.

The CDR3 sequence: CASSLGQATEAFF. Written as DNA, the CDR3 is TGCGCCAGCAGCTTGGGACAGGCCACTGAAGCTTTCTTT. The chain couples TRBV5-1 to TRBJ1-1; tentatively, D is TRBD1 (6 bases). In germline, CDR1 is SGHRS, CDR2 YFSETQ. This CDR3 has 13 amino acids. V dropped 0 bases and J dropped 4 bases, with 7 bases sitting between them.

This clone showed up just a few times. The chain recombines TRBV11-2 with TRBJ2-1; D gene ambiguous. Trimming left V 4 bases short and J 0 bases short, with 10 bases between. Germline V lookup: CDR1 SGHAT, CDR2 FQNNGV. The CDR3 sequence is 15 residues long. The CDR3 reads CASSSRQSSYNEQFF. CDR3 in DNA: TGTGCCAGCAGCTCCAGGCAGAGCTCCTACAATGAGCAGTTCTTC.

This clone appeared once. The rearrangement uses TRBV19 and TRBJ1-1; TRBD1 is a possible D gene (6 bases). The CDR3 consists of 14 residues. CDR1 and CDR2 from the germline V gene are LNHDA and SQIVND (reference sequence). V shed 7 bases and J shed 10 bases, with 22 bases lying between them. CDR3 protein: CASNPPGDGGRAFF. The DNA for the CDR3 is TGTGCCAGTAACCCCCCAGGGGATGGGGGACGAGCTTTCTTT.

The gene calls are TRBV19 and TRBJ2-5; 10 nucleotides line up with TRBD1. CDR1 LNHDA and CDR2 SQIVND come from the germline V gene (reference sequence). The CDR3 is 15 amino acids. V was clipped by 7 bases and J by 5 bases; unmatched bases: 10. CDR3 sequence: CASNPAGTGDETQYF. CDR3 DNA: TGTGCCAGTAACCCGGCCGGGACAGGGGACGAGACCCAGTACTTC.

The CDR3 loop reads CASSSSGEGWETQYF. In DNA, the CDR3 is TGTGCCAGCAGTTCTAGCGGGGAGGGCTGGGAGACCCAGTACTTC. The gene calls are TRBV6-5 and TRBJ2-5; 9 bases fit TRBD2. Germline assignment: CDR1 MNHEY and CDR2 SVGAGI. Unmatched junction bases numbered 8, after V lost 4 bases and J lost 5 bases. CDR3 length: 15 residues.

CDR3 region: CASSLILGLYTF. CDR3 in DNA: TGTGCCAGCAGTTTAATCCTCGGACTCTACACCTTC. J is TRBJ1-2 and V is TRBV28; no reliable D call. Germline assignment: CDR1 MDHEN and CDR2 SYDVKM. The CDR3 consists of 12 residues. Trimming removed 2 bases at V and 10 bases at J, with 11 bases between.

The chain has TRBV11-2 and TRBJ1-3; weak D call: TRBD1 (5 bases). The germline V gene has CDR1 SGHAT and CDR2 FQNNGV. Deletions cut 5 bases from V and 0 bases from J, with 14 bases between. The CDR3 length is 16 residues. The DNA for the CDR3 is TGTGCCAGCAGCGGCCGTGGGGGGTTCTCTGGAAACACCATATATTTT. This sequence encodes CASSGRGGFSGNTIYF.

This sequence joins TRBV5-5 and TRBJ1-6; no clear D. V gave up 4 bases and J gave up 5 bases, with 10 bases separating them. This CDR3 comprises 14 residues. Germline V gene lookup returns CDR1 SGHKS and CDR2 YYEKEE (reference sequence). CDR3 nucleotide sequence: TGTGCCAGCAGCGGCGGGATCGATAATTCACCCCTCCACTTT. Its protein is CASSGGIDNSPLHF.

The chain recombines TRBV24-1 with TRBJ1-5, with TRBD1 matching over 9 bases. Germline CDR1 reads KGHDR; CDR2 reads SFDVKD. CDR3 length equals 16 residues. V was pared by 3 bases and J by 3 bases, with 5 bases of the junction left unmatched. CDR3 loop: CATSDHGQGHNQPQHF. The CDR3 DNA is TGTGCCACCAGTGATCATGGACAGGGGCACAATCAGCCCCAGCATTTT.

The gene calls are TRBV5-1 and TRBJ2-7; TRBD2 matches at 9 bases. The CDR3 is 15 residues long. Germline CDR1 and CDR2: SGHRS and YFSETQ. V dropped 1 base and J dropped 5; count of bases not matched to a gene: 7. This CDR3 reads CASSLIGTSPDEQYF. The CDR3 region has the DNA TGCGCCAGCAGCTTGATCGGGACTAGCCCCGACGAGCAGTACTTC.

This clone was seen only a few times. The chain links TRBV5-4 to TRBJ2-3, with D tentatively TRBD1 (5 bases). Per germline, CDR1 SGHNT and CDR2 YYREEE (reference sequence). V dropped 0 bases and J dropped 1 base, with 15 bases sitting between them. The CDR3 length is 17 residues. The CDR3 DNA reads TGTGCCAGCAGCTTGGACAGGAGAAACGATGGCACAGATACGCAGTATTTT. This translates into CASSLDRRNDGTDTQYF.

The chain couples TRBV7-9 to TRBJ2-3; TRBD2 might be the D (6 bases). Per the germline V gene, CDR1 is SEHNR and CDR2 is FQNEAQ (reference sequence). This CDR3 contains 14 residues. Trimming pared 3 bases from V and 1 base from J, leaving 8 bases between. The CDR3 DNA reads TGTGCCAGCAGCTTCGGGGGACGCACAGATACGCAGTATTTT. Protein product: CASSFGGRTDTQYF.

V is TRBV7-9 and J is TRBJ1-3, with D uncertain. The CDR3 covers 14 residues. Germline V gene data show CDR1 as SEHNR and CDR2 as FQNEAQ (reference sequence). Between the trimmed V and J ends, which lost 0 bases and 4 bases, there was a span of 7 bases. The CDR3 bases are TGTGCCAGCAGCTTAGCCCCGACAGGAAACACCATATATTTT. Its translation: CASSLAPTGNTIYF. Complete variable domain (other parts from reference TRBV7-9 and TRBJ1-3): DTGVSQNPRHKITKRGQNVTFRCDPISEHNRLYWYRQTLGQGPEFLTYFQNEAQLEKSRLLSDRFSAERPKGSFSTLEIQRTEQGDSAMYLCASSLAPTGNTIYFGEGSWLTVV.

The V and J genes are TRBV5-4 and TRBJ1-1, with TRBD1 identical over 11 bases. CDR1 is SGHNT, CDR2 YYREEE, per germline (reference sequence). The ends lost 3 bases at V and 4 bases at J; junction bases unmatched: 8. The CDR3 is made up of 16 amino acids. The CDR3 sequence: CASSSGTGGKVTEAFF. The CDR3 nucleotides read TGTGCCAGCAGCTCCGGGACAGGGGGGAAGGTCACTGAAGCTTTCTTT. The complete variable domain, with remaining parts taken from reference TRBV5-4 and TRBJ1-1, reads ETGVTQSPTHLIKTRGQQVTLRCSSQSGHNTVSWYQQALGQGPQFIFQYYREEENGRGNFPPRFSGLQFPNYSSELNVNALELDDSALYLCASSSGTGGKVTEAFFGQGTRLTVV.